This is a list of T cell receptor beta chains from one sample in a study of control samples from healthy donors and cancer patients. Here immunoSEQ multiplex PCR was the method, and the copy in TCRdb shows in-frame clones only, minus some. Among 400,000 to 500,000 clones listed, about 93% were seen once. The sequenced material came from PBMCs. Every receptor here comes from a man aged 40-49 years with head and neck cancer. The CDR3 runs from the conserved cysteine through the conserved F or W. Fields, in order: J gene, D gene, clone size, V gene, CDR3 DNA, CDR3 protein. The D gene is left open where the match is weak. Clone size is given for some rows only: seen once, a few or many times, or a class if the clone is expanded.

TRBJ1-4 | - | - | TRBV19 | TGTGCCAGTAGTTTAAAAGCGAGTTCAGATGAAAAACTGTTTTTT | CASSLKASSDEKLFF
TRBJ1-5 | - | few | TRBV5-1 | TGCGCCAGCAGCTTGGCTGGGGATCAGCCCCAGCATTTT | CASSLAGDQPQHF
TRBJ2-7 | - | few | TRBV4-2 | TGTGCCAGCAGCCAAGATCTCCAGATAGACGAGCAGTACTTC | CASSQDLQIDEQYF
TRBJ1-1 | - | - | TRBV19 | TGTGCCAGTAGTATGGGGGCACAGGGTTGGAACACTGAAGCTTTCTTT | CASSMGAQGWNTEAFF
TRBJ1-6 | - | - | TRBV19 | TGTGCCAGTAAACCGGTTAGCTCCTATAATTCACCCCTCCACTTT | CASKPVSSYNSPLHF
TRBJ1-5 | TRBD1 | - | TRBV18 | TGTGCCAGCTCACCCCAGGGACAGGGGGGTAATCAGCCCCAGCATTTT | CASSPQGQGGNQPQHF
TRBJ1-2 | - | - | TRBV20-1 | TGCAGTGCAGCCGAGAGAGGCGGCTACACCTTC | CSAAERGGYTF
TRBJ2-7 | - | - | TRBV6-5 | TGTGCCAGCAACCCGGCAGGGGGGTCTAACGAGCAGTACTTC | CASNPAGGSNEQYF
TRBJ2-7 | TRBD1 | - | TRBV5-1 | TGCGCCAGCAGCTTGGTCACCGGGACAGGTTTCGGGGAGCAGTACTTC | CASSLVTGTGFGEQYF
TRBJ2-7 | - | few | TRBV7-7 | TGTGCTAGCAGCCCCAAGTCTACAGAGGGTAGCTCCTACGAGCAGTACTTC | CASSPKSTEGSSYEQYF
TRBJ2-5 | TRBD2 | - | TRBV10-2 | TGCGCCAGCAAGGGCAGGACTAGCGGGGGGAGGGTACAAGAGACCCAGTACTTC | CASKGRTSGGRVQETQYF
TRBJ1-2 | TRBD1 | - | TRBV18 | TGTGCCAGCTCACCATCGGGGACAGGGGGATCCTATCATTTCCCCGGCTTC | CASSPSGTGGSYHFPGF
TRBJ2-7 | TRBD2 | - | TRBV5-1 | TGCGCCAGCAGCGGACCTTTGACGGGGGGTACCAACGAGCAGTACTTC | CASSGPLTGGTNEQYF
TRBJ2-3 | TRBD1 | - | TRBV7-3 | TGTGCCAGCAGCTACCAGGGGGCACCCACAGATACGCAGTATTTT | CASSYQGAPTDTQYF
TRBJ2-1 | TRBD2 | few | TRBV9 | TGTGCCAGCAGCCGTGTAGCGGGTCCTTACAATGAGCAGTTCTTC | CASSRVAGPYNEQFF
TRBJ1-6 | - | - | TRBV3-1/TRBV3-2 | TGTGCCAGCAGCCAAGCGGTCAGTACACCCCTCCACTTT | CASSQAVSTPLHF
TRBJ2-7 | - | - | TRBV27 | TGTGCCAGCTCCCTTTTGGGTCCCTACGAGCAGTACTTC | CASSLLGPYEQYF
TRBJ2-6 | - | once | TRBV4-2 | TGTGCCAGCAGCCAAGGGTCAGGTCGGGGGGCAGGGGCCAACGTCCTGACTTTC | CASSQGSGRGAGANVLTF
TRBJ1-2 | - | - | TRBV27 | TGTGCCAGCAGTTGGTCGGGAGTAGGGGGCTATGGCTACACCTTC | CASSWSGVGGYGYTF
TRBJ1-5 | - | - | TRBV5-5 | TGTGCCAGCAGCTCCTCCTCCACCCGAAACCAGCCCCAGCATTTT | CASSSSSTRNQPQHF
TRBJ1-6 | - | - | TRBV5-6 | TGTGCCAGCAGCTTGGATGGAGGGCTATATTCACCCCTCCACTTT | CASSLDGGLYSPLHF
TRBJ2-3 | TRBD1 | - | TRBV7-2 | TGTGCCAGCAGCTTAAATGGACAGGGCACAGATACGCAGTATTTT | CASSLNGQGTDTQYF
TRBJ2-5 | - | - | TRBV28 | TGTGCCAGCAGTTTAGAGGCGGAGACCCAGTACTTC | CASSLEAETQYF
TRBJ2-2 | - | - | TRBV6-1 | TGTGCCAGCAGTGAACAGACGAACACCGGGGAGCTGTTTTTT | CASSEQTNTGELFF
TRBJ2-5 | TRBD2 | - | TRBV19 | TGTGCCAGTAGTATAACCGGACTAGCGCAAGAGACCCAGTACTTC | CASSITGLAQETQYF
TRBJ2-7 | TRBD1 | - | TRBV11-1 | TGTGCCAGCAGCTCTGGACAGGGAAATTTCTACGAGCAGTACTTC | CASSSGQGNFYEQYF
TRBJ2-2 | TRBD1 | - | TRBV24-1 | TGTGCCACCAGCCGATTGGGACAGTTTAACACCGGGGAGCTGTTTTTT | CATSRLGQFNTGELFF
TRBJ2-1 | - | - | TRBV5-4 | TGTGCCAGCTGCGAGGGAGTGAACTCCTACAATGAGCAGTTCTTC | CASCEGVNSYNEQFF
TRBJ2-2 | TRBD1 | - | TRBV9 | TGTGCCAGCAGCGAGAGGACAGGGGGGTGGGCCGGGGAGCTGTTTTTT | CASSERTGGWAGELFF
TRBJ1-3 | - | - | TRBV5-5 | TGTGCCAGCAGCTTGGTCCCCCCCGGCGGGGGAAACACCATATATTTT | CASSLVPPGGGNTIYF
TRBJ1-6 | - | few | TRBV6-5 | TGTGCCAGTTACCGGGACTATAATTCACCCCTCCACTTT | CASYRDYNSPLHF
TRBJ2-2 | - | - | TRBV3-1/TRBV3-2 | TGTGCCAGCAGCCCCGGTAGGGAGCTGTTTTTT | CASSPGRELFF
TRBJ2-2 | TRBD2 | - | TRBV5-1 | TGCGCCAGCAGCGGAACTAGCGAGAGCATCGGCGGGGAGCTGTTTTTT | CASSGTSESIGGELFF
TRBJ2-5 | - | - | TRBV9 | TGTGCCAGCAGCGTAGCACTACAAGAGACCCAGTACTTC | CASSVALQETQYF
TRBJ2-5 | TRBD1 | once | TRBV18 | TGTGCCAGCACCAACTTAGGACAGGGTATCGAGACCCAGTACTTC | CASTNLGQGIETQYF
TRBJ1-2 | TRBD1 | - | TRBV30 | TGTGCCTGGAGTCAAGGAGGACAGGTCCAGATCTATGGCTACACCTTC | CAWSQGGQVQIYGYTF
TRBJ1-3 | - | - | TRBV28 | TGTGCCAGCAGTATAACACGACCTGGAAACACCATATATTTT | CASSITRPGNTIYF
TRBJ2-5 | - | - | TRBV5-1 | TGCGCCAGCAGCTTGGGGCAGGGCATCCAAGAGACCCAGTACTTC | CASSLGQGIQETQYF
TRBJ1-4 | - | - | TRBV5-1 | TGCGCCAGCAGCTTGGGGGCTGCGAGAACCTTGGAAAAACTGTTTTTT | CASSLGAARTLEKLFF
TRBJ2-7 | TRBD1 | - | TRBV28 | TGTGCCAGCAGTTTCTCACAGGGGAAGTACGAGCAGTACTTC | CASSFSQGKYEQYF
TRBJ2-7 | - | - | TRBV12-5 | TGTGCTAGTGGTTTGGCCCAGGAGCAGTACTTC | CASGLAQEQYF
TRBJ2-1 | TRBD1 | - | TRBV2 | TGTGCCAGCAGTGCAGCAGGGGGACCCTACAATGAGCAGTTCTTC | CASSAAGGPYNEQFF
TRBJ1-3 | - | - | TRBV5-1 | TGCGCCAGCAGCTTGAATGGACGGACCTCTGGAAACACCATATATTTT | CASSLNGRTSGNTIYF
TRBJ2-7 | TRBD1 | - | TRBV12-5 | TGTGCTAGTGGTTTGGGACGACAGGGGGCTTACGAGCAGTACTTC | CASGLGRQGAYEQYF
TRBJ1-3 | TRBD1 | - | TRBV7-9 | TGTGCCAGCAGTCCGACAGGGTTCAACTCTGGAAACACCATATATTTT | CASSPTGFNSGNTIYF
TRBJ2-5 | - | - | TRBV19 | TGTGCCAGTAGTCTCCGACTACAAGAGACCCAGTACTTC | CASSLRLQETQYF
TRBJ2-2 | - | - | TRBV10-1 | TGCGCCAGCAGTGAGTCGTCGTTGGGGGAGCTGTTTTTT | CASSESSLGELFF
TRBJ2-5 | - | - | TRBV12-3/TRBV12-4 | TGTGCCAGCAGAACATCGCCCCAAGAGACCCAGTACTTC | CASRTSPQETQYF
TRBJ1-6 | TRBD1 | - | TRBV27 | TGTGCCAGCAGAACAGGGGGCTTGGGGAATTCACCCCTCCACTTT | CASRTGGLGNSPLHF
TRBJ2-3 | - | - | TRBV29-1 | TGCAGCGTTGAAGAGGGTCAAGGAGCAGATACGCAGTATTTT | CSVEEGQGADTQYF
TRBJ2-5 | - | - | TRBV7-9 | TGTGCCAGCAGCCCCCCGAGGGCGACCCAAGAGACCCAGTACTTC | CASSPPRATQETQYF
TRBJ2-7 | - | - | TRBV5-4 | TGTGCCAGCAGCGGAGGTGGCAGGGATATTGGTGGGCAGTACTTC | CASSGGGRDIGGQYF
TRBJ2-7 | TRBD2 | - | TRBV11-2 | TGTGCCAGCAGCTTAGATCGACTAGCGCCTTGGGGTCACGAGCAGTACTTC | CASSLDRLAPWGHEQYF
TRBJ2-7 | - | - | TRBV6-5 | TGTGCCAGCAGTCCGGGACCGCTCTACGAGCAGTACTTC | CASSPGPLYEQYF
TRBJ1-2 | - | - | TRBV3-1/TRBV3-2 | TGTGCCAGCAGCCTCGGGACTGTCTATGGCTACACCTTC | CASSLGTVYGYTF